Presented here are 19 T cell receptor beta chains from one specimen sequenced in a study of T cell repertoires in ileal Crohn's disease. TCRdb keeps only in-frame clones here, not all; method: immunoSEQ multiplex PCR. The sample has about 12,000 clones, around 77% seen once. Input material: ileal tissue. The receptors were sampled from an adult with Crohn's disease.

The chain links TRBV5-4 to TRBJ1-1, with 9 bases identical to TRBD1. Germline values: CDR1 SGHNT, CDR2 YYREEE (reference sequence). Trimming at V came to 0 bases and at J to 6 bases, leaving 6 bases not matched to a gene. The CDR3 covers 15 residues. The CDR3 nucleotides are TGTGCCAGCAGCTTGGGGACAGGGGATGGGGCTGAAGCTTTCTTT. This gives the protein CASSLGTGDGAEAFF.

V usage is TRBV19 and J usage is TRBJ1-2; D unresolved. There are 14 residues in the CDR3. V was shortened by 5 bases and J by 9 bases, with 19 bases between the two germline ends. Germline CDR1 reads LNHDA; CDR2 reads SQIVND (reference sequence). The CDR3 coding sequence is TGTGCCAGTAGTCTGATTCCTAGACCTTCTAGCTACACCTTC. It translates to CASSLIPRPSSYTF. Together with reference TRBV19 and TRBJ1-2, the CDR3 gives the full variable domain: DGGITQSPKYLFRKEGQNVTLSCEQNLNHDAMYWYRQDPGQGLRLIYYSQIVNDFQKGDIAEGYSVSREKKESFPLTVTSAQKNPTAFYLCASSLIPRPSSYTFGSGTRLTVV.

V and J are TRBV23-1 and TRBJ2-7; possible D gene TRBD2, 6 bases. TRBV23-1 belongs to the ORF category, with a function that is uncertain. V shed 8 bases and J shed 6 bases, with 14 bases lying between them. The CDR3 length is 12 residues. CDR3: CASRRRVGEQYF. CDR3 nucleotide sequence: TGCGCCAGCCGACGGAGGGTTGGCGAGCAGTACTTC.

The rearrangement uses TRBV18 and TRBJ2-7; possibly TRBD2 for D (5 bases). The CDR3 runs to 17 residues. Trimming left V 0 bases short and J 7 bases short, with 22 bases between. Germline loops: CDR1 KGHSH, CDR2 LQKENI. The CDR3 reads CASSPPPATVGPGEQYF. CDR3 in DNA: TGTGCCAGCTCACCACCGCCAGCGACGGTCGGTCCGGGAGAGCAGTACTTC.

V and J are TRBV4-2 and TRBJ2-5, with 11 positions matching TRBD2. J lost 4 bases, V lost 6 bases, and 4 bases had no gene match. The germline V gene has CDR1 LGHNA and CDR2 YNFKEQ. The CDR3 totals 14 residues. The CDR3 here is CASSSSGGRETQYF. The CDR3 DNA sequence: TGTGCCAGCAGTTCTAGCGGGGGGAGAGAGACCCAGTACTTC.

This clone was seen a single time. V gene TRBV6-5 combines with J gene TRBJ2-5, with 11 bases that match TRBD2. The germline V gene encodes CDR1 MNHEY and CDR2 SVGAGI. CDR3 length: 15 residues. V lost 10 bases to trimming and J lost 4 bases; unmatched junction nucleotides: 11. The CDR3 nucleotides read TGTGCCACACTAGCGGGAGTAGGAAGGGTAGAGACCCAGTACTTC. It specifies CATLAGVGRVETQYF.

V gene TRBV7-6 combines with J gene TRBJ2-2; TRBD2 aligns across 7 bases. From germline, CDR1 is SGHVS and CDR2 FNYEAQ. The CDR3 contains 15 residues. V shed 1 base and J 2 bases; nucleotides not matched to a gene: 1. For the CDR3, the DNA is TGTGCCAGCAGCTTAGGGGGGGGAAACACCGGGGAGCTGTTTTTT. This encodes CASSLGGGNTGELFF.

The V call is TRBV5-1, the J call TRBJ2-3; 12 positions agree with TRBD2. This CDR3 contains 16 residues. V gave up 3 bases and J gave up 1 base; unmatched junction bases: 3. The germline CDR1 and CDR2 sequences are SGHRS and YFSETQ. The CDR3 bases are TGCGCCAGCAGCTCAGGACTAGCGGGGCGCACAGATACGCAGTATTTT. The encoded protein is CASSSGLAGRTDTQYF.

The chain carries TRBV6-5 and TRBJ2-7; 7 bases map to TRBD1. In germline, CDR1 is MNHEY, CDR2 SVGAGI. CDR3 length: 14 amino acids. The V gene end was trimmed by 0 bases and the J gene end by 3 bases; junction bases not matched to a gene: 2. CDR3 DNA: TGTGCCAGCAGTTACTCGGCAGGGGGCTACGAGCAGTACTTC. Translated: CASSYSAGGYEQYF.

J is TRBJ2-2 and V is TRBV27, with TRBD2 matching 14 bases. Germline CDR1 is MNHEY and CDR2 is SMNVEV (reference sequence). V was clipped by 6 bases and J by 7 bases; unmatched bases: 7. CDR3 size: 16 residues. In DNA form, the CDR3 reads TGTGCCAGCAGCTACGGACTAGCGGGAGGAATCGGGGAGCTGTTTTTT. Its protein product is CASSYGLAGGIGELFF.

In DNA form, the CDR3 reads TGCGCCAGCAGCTTGAGACTAGCGGAAGACCAAGAGACCCAGTACTTC. Protein: CASSLRLAEDQETQYF. This chain links TRBV5-1 with TRBJ2-5; TRBD2 matches at 9 bases. From germline, CDR1 is SGHRS and CDR2 YFSETQ. The length of the CDR3 is 16 residues. V shed 1 base, J shed 0 bases, and the junction held 4 bases outside the gene matches.

The genes are TRBV5-4 and TRBJ2-5, with TRBD2 identical over 14 bases. Germline assignment: CDR1 SGHNT and CDR2 YYREEE (reference sequence). V dropped 2 bases and J dropped 0; count of bases not matched to a gene: 3. The length of the CDR3 is 17 residues. The CDR3 loop is CASSFRLAGGYQETQYF. In DNA, the CDR3 is TGTGCCAGCAGCTTCAGACTAGCGGGAGGGTACCAAGAGACCCAGTACTTC.

This chain links TRBV28 with TRBJ1-1; a possible D gene is TRBD1 (6 bases). The V gene's germline CDR1 is MDHEN and CDR2 SYDVKM. This CDR3 has 14 residues. V lost 6 bases and J lost 0, with 11 bases in between. DNA of the CDR3: TGTGCCAGCAGATGGGCAGGGGTGAACACTGAAGCTTTCTTT. Translation: CASRWAGVNTEAFF.

V gene TRBV19 combines with J gene TRBJ1-1; D may be TRBD1 (6 bases). Trimming took 5 bases from V and 4 from J, leaving 17 bases between them. Per germline, CDR1 LNHDA and CDR2 SQIVND (reference sequence). This CDR3 has 15 amino acids. CDR3 coding DNA: TGTGCCAGTAGTGCCTCACAGGGCAGGAGCACTGAAGCTTTCTTT. It translates to CASSASQGRSTEAFF.

The V and J genes are TRBV2 and TRBJ2-7; the match to TRBD1 covers 8 bases. V was pared by 5 bases and J by 6 bases, with 9 bases of the junction left unmatched. The length of the CDR3 is 14 residues. From germline, CDR1 is SNHLY and CDR2 FYNNEI. The CDR3, as DNA: TGTGCCAGCAGTTTCCGGGACAGGTCCCGCGAGCAGTACTTC. Its protein is CASSFRDRSREQYF.

V gene TRBV10-3 combines with J gene TRBJ1-1; unclear D gene. The length of the CDR3 is 12 residues. Germline V CDR1 and CDR2: ENHRY, SYGVKD. Trimming shortened V by 4 bases and J by 0 bases, and 3 bases separated the two germline ends. CDR3 sequence reads: CAISALNTEAFF. The CDR3 nucleotides are TGTGCCATCAGTGCTTTGAACACTGAAGCTTTCTTT.

V gene TRBV19 combines with J gene TRBJ1-5, with 7 nucleotides matching TRBD1. CDR3 length: 17 residues. Germline CDR1 reads LNHDA; CDR2 reads SQIVND (reference sequence). V shed 4 bases and J 2 bases; nucleotides not matched to a gene: 11. In DNA, the CDR3 is TGTGCCAGTAGTAGTTCCCAGGGGGGCATGGGCAATCAGCCCCAGCATTTT. Protein: CASSSSQGGMGNQPQHF.

The chain employs TRBV10-1 and TRBJ2-3; 7 bases align to TRBD1. From germline, CDR1 is WNHNN and CDR2 SYGVQD (reference sequence). V lost 4 bases and J lost 2; bases outside the gene matches: 6. The CDR3 is 15 residues long. The CDR3 loop reads CASSVRQGFTDTQYF. The CDR3 DNA follows: TGCGCCAGCAGTGTCCGACAGGGATTCACAGATACGCAGTATTTT.

V is TRBV5-1 and J is TRBJ2-1, with 7 bases that match TRBD2. The CDR3 sequence is 13 residues long. The germline V gene has CDR1 SGHRS and CDR2 YFSETQ. J lost 4 bases, V lost 4 bases, and 2 bases had no gene match. CDR3 residues: CASSPAGYNEQFF. DNA of the CDR3: TGCGCCAGCAGCCCAGCGGGATACAATGAGCAGTTCTTC.